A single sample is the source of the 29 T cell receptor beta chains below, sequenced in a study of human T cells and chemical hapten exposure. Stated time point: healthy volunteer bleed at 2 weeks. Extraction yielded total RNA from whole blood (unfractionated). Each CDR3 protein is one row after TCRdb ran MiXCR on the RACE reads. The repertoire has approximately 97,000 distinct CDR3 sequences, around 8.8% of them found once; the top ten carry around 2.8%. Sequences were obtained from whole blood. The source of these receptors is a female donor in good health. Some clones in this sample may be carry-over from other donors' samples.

CDR3 amino acids: CASSFPDTTTNEKLFF. Here the CDR3 DNA reads TGTGCCAGCAGTTTCCCGGACACCACAACTAATGAAAAACTGTTTTTT. The rearrangement joins TRBV28 to TRBJ1-4, with a weak D call TRBD1 (5 bases). Trimming shortened V by 3 bases and J by 0 bases, and 11 bases separated the two germline ends. CDR1 is MDHEN and CDR2 is SYDVKM in the germline V gene. The CDR3 contains 16 residues.

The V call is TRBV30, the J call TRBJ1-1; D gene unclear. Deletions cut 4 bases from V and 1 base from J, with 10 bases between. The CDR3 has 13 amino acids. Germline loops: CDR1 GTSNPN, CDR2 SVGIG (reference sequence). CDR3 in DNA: TGTGCCTGGACCCCCGGTTCGAACACTGAAGCTTTCTTT. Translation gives CAWTPGSNTEAFF.

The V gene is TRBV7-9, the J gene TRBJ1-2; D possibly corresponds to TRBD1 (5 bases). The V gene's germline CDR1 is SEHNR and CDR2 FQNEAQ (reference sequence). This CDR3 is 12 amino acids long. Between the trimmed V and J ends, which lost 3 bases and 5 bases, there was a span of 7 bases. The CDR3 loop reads CASSFREYGYTF. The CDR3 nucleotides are TGTGCCAGCAGCTTCAGGGAGTATGGCTACACCTTC.

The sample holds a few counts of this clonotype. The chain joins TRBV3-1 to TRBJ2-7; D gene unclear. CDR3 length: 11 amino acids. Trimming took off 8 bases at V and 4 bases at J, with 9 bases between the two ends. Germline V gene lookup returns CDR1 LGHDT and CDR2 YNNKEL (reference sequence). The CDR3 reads CASGESYEQYF. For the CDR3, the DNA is TGTGCCAGCGGAGAGAGTTACGAGCAGTACTTC.

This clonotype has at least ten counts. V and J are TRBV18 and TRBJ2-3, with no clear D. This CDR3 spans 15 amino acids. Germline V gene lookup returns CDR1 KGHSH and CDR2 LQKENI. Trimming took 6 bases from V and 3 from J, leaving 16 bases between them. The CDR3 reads CASSAVGVSTDTQYF. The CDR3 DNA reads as TGTGCCAGCTCGGCGGTGGGTGTGAGTACAGATACGCAGTATTTT.

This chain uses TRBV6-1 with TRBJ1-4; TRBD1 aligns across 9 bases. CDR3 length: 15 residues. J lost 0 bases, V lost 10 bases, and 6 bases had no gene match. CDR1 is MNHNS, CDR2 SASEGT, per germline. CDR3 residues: CANTDRGATNEKLFF. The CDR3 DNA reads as TGTGCCAACACGGACAGGGGCGCAACTAATGAAAAACTGTTTTTT.

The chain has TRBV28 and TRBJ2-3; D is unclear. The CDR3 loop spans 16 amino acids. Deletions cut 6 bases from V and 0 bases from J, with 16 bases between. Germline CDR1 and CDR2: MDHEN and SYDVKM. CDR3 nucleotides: TGTGCCAGCAGGCTAAGCCTGATAGCTAGCACAGATACGCAGTATTTT. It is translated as CASRLSLIASTDTQYF. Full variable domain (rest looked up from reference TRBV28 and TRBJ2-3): DVKVTQSSRYLVKRTGEKVFLECVQDMDHENMFWYRQDPGLGLRLIYFSYDVKMKEKGDIPEGYSVSREKKERFSLILESASTNQTSMYLCASRLSLIASTDTQYFGPGTRLTVL.

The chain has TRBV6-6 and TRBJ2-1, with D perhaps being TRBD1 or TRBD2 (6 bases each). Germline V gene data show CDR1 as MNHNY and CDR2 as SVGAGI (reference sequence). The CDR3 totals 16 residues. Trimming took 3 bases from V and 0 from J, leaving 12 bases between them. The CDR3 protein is CASSYQGTLSYNEQFF. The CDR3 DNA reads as TGTGCCAGCAGTTATCAGGGGACTCTCTCCTACAATGAGCAGTTCTTC.

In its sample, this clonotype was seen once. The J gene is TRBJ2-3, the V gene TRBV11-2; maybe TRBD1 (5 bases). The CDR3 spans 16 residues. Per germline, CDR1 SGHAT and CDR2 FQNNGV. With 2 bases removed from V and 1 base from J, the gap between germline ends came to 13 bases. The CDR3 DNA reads TGTGCCAGCAGCTTAAATACAGGAAAGGGCACAGATACGCAGTATTTT. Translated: CASSLNTGKGTDTQYF.

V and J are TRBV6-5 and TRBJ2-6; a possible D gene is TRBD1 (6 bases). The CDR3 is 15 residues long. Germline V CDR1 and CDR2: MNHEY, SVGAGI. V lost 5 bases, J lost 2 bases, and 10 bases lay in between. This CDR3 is CASSAQGAGANVLTF. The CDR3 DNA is TGTGCCAGCAGTGCACAGGGAGCTGGGGCCAACGTCCTGACTTTC.

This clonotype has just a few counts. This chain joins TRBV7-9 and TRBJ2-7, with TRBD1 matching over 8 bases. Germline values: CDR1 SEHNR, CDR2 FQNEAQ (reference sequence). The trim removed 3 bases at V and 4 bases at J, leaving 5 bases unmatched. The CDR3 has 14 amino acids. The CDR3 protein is CASSFRQGSYEQYF. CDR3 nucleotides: TGTGCCAGCAGCTTCCGACAGGGGTCATACGAGCAGTACTTC. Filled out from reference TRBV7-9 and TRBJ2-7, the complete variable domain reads DTGVSQNPRHKITKRGQNVTFRCDPISEHNRLYWYRQTLGQGPEFLTYFQNEAQLEKSRLLSDRFSAERPKGSFSTLEIQRTEQGDSAMYLCASSFRQGSYEQYFGPGTRLTVT.

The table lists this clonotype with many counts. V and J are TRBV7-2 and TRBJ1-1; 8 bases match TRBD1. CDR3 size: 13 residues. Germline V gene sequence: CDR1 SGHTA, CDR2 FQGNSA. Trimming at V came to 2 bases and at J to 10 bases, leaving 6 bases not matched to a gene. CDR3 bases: TGTGCCAGCAGCTTACGGACAGGGTGGGTAGCTTTCTTT. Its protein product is CASSLRTGWVAFF.

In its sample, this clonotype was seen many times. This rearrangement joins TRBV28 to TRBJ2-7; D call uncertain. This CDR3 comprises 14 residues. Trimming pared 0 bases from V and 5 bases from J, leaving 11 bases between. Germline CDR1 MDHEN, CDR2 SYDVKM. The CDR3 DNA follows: TGTGCCAGCAGTTTATGGTCGGGTTTGGACGAGCAGTACTTC. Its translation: CASSLWSGLDEQYF.

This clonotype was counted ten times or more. CDR3 nucleotides: TGTGCCAGCTCGCCCGGGGGAGGGGATCAGCCCCAGCATTTT. This encodes CASSPGGGDQPQHF. The V call is TRBV18, the J call TRBJ1-5; tentatively, D is TRBD1 (5 bases). Trimming removed 6 bases at V and 5 bases at J, with 14 bases between. CDR1 is KGHSH, CDR2 LQKENI, per germline. The length of the CDR3 is 14 residues.

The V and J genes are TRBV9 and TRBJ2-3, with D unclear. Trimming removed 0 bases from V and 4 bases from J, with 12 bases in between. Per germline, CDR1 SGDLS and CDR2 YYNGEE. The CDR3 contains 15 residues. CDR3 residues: CASSVEPGWADTQYF. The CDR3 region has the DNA TGTGCCAGCAGCGTAGAGCCCGGATGGGCAGATACGCAGTATTTT.

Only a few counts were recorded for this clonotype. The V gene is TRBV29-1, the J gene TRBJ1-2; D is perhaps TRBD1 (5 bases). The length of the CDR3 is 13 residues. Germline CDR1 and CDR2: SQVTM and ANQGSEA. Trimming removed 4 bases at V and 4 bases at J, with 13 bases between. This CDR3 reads CSVAGGSSYGYTF. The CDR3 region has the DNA TGCAGCGTTGCGGGGGGAAGTTCCTATGGCTACACCTTC.

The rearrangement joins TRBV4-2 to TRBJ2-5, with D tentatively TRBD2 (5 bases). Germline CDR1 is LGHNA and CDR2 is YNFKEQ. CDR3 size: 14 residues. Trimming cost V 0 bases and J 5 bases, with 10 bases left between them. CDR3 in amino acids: CASSQDDYAETQYF. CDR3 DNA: TGTGCCAGCAGCCAAGACGACTACGCGGAGACCCAGTACTTC.

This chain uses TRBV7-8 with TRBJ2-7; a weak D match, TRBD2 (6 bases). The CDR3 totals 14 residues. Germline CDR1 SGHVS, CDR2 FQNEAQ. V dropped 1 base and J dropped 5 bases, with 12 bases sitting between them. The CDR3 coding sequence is TGTGCCAGCAGCTTAGACGGGAGTTGGGACGAGCAGTACTTC. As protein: CASSLDGSWDEQYF.

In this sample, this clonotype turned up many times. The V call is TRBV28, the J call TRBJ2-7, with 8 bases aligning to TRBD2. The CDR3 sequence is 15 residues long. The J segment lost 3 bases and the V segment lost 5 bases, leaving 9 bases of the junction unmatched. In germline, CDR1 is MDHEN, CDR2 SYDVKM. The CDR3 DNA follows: TGTGCCAGCAGTCCCCACAGCGGGAGTTTCTACGAGCAGTACTTC. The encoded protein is CASSPHSGSFYEQYF.

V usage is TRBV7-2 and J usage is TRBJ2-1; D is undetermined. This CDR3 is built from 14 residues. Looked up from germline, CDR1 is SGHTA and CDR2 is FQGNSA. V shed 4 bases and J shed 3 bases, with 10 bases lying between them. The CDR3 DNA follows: TGTGCCAGCAGCTCTAGGCAGAACTACAATGAGCAGTTCTTC. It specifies CASSSRQNYNEQFF. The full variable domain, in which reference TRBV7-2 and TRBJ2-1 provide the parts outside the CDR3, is GAGVSQSPSNKVTEKGKDVELRCDPISGHTALYWYRQSLGQGLEFLIYFQGNSAPDKSGLPSDRFSAERTGGSVSTLTIQRTQQEDSAVYLCASSSRQNYNEQFFGPGTRLTVL.

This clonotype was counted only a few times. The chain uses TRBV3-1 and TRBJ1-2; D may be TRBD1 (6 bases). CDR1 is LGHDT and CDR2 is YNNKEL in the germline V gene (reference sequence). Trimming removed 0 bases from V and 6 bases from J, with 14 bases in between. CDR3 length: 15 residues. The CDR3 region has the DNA TGTGCCAGCAGCCAAGAGGTCAGGGGACATAATGGCTACACCTTC. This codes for CASSQEVRGHNGYTF.

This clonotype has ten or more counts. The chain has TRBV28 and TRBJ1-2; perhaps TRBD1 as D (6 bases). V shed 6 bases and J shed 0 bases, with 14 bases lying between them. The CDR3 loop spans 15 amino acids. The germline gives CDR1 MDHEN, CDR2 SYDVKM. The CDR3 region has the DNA TGTGCCAGCAGGTCACAGGGTCGAGCTAACTATGGCTACACCTTC. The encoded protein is CASRSQGRANYGYTF.

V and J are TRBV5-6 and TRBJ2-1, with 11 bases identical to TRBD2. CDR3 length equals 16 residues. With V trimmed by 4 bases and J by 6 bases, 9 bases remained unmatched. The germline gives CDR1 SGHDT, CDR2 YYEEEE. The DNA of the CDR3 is TGTGCCAGCAGCCACTCCACTAGCGGGAGAATCAATGAGCAGTTCTTC. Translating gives CASSHSTSGRINEQFF.

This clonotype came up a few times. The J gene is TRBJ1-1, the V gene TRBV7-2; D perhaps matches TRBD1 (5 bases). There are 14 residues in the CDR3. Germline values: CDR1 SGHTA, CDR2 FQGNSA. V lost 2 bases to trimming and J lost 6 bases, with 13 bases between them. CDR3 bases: TGTGCCAGCAGCTTATTTCGGGACGAAGCTGAAGCTTTCTTT. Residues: CASSLFRDEAEAFF.

CDR3 DNA: TGCAGCGTTTCCCTCGTGACTGGGACACAAGAGACCCAGTACTTC. Translating it yields CSVSLVTGTQETQYF. The chain employs TRBV29-1 and TRBJ2-5; D is perhaps TRBD1 (6 bases). CDR3 length: 15 amino acids. Trimming stripped 5 bases from V and 2 bases from J, with 18 bases between. Per germline, CDR1 SQVTM and CDR2 ANQGSEA.

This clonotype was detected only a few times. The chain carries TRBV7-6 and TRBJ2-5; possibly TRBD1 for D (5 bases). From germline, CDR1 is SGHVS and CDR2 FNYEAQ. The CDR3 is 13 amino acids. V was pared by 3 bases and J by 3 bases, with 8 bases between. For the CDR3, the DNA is TGTGCCAGCAGCTTCGACAGAAAAGAGACCCAGTACTTC. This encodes CASSFDRKETQYF.

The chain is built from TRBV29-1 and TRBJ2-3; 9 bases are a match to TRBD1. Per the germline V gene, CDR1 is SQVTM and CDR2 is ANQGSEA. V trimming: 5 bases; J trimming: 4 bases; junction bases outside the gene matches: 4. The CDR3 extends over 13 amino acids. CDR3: CSVRTGEADTQYF. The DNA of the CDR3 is TGCAGCGTTCGGACAGGGGAGGCAGATACGCAGTATTTT.

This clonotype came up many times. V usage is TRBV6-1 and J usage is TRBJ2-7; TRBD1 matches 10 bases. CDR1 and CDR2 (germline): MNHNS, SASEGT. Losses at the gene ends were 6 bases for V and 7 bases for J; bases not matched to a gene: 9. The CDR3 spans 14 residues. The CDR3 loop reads CASRLRQGAGEQYF. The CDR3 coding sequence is TGTGCCAGCAGGTTGAGACAGGGGGCGGGGGAGCAGTACTTC.

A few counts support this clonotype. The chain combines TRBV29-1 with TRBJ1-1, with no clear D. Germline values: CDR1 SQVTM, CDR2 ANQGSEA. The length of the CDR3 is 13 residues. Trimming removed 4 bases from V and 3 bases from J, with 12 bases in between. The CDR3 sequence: CSVALRGDTEAFF. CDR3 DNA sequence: TGCAGCGTTGCACTCCGGGGTGACACTGAAGCTTTCTTT.